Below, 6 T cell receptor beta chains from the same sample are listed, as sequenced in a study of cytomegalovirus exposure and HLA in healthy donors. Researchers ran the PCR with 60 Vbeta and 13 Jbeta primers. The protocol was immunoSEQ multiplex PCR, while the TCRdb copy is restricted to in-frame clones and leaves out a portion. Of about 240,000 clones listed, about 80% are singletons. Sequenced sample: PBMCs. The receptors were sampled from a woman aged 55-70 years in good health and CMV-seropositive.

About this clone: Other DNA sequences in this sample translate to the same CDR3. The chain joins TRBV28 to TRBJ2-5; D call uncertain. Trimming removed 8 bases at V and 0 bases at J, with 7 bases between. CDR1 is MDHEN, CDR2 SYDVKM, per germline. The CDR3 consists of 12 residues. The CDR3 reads CASSADQETQYF. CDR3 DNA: TGTGCCAGCTCCGCAGACCAAGAGACCCAGTACTTC. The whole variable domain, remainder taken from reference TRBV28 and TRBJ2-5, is DVKVTQSSRYLVKRTGEKVFLECVQDMDHENMFWYRQDPGLGLRLIYFSYDVKMKEKGDIPEGYSVSREKKERFSLILESASTNQTSMYLCASSADQETQYFGPGTRLLVL.

The CDR3 protein is CASSLGTAYEQYF. The CDR3, as DNA: TGTGCCAGCAGTTTGGGGACAGCCTACGAGCAGTACTTC. This chain uses TRBV27 with TRBJ2-5; 7 bases align to TRBD1. The DNA end lines up better with TRBJ2-7; the J call may be wrong. The CDR3 runs 13 residues. CDR1 and CDR2 from the germline V gene are MNHEY and SMNVEV (reference sequence).

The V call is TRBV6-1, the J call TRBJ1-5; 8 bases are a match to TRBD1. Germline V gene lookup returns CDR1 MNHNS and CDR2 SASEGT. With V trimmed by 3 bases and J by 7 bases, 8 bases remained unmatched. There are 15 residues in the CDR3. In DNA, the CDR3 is TGTGCCAGCAGTGATGAGACAGGGGATGGGCAGCCCCAGCATTTT. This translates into CASSDETGDGQPQHF.

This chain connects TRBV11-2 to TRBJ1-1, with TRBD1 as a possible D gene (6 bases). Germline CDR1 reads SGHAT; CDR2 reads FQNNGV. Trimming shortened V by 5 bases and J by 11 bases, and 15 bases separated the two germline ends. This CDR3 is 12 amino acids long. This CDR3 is CASSQGGLEAFF. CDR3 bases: TGTGCCAGCAGCCAAGGGGGTCTGGAGGCTTTCTTT.

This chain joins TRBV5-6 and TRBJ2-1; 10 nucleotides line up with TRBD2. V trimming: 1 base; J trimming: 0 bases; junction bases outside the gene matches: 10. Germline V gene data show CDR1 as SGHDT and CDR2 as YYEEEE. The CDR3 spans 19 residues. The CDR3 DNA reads TGTGCCAGCAGCTTGAACCCTAGCGGGAGACAAAGCTCCTACAATGAGCAGTTCTTC. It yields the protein CASSLNPSGRQSSYNEQFF.

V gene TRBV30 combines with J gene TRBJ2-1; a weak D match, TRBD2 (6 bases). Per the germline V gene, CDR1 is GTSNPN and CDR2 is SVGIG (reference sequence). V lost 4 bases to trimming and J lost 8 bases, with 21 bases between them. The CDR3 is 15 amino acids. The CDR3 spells CAWTLRGLGGDEQFF. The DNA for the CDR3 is TGTGCCTGGACCCTCCGGGGACTGGGTGGTGATGAGCAGTTCTTC.